The rows below give T cell receptor beta chains drawn from one sample of a study of T cells in Graves' hyperthyroidism and ophthalmopathy. TCRdb processed the multiplex PCR reads anew with MiXCR; each CDR3 protein has one entry. Altogether some 360,000 distinct CDR3 sequences are present, 14% being singletons, with the ten largest covering approximately 11%. Sample: blood. The receptor set was obtained from a woman aged 55-69 years with Graves' hyperthyroidism. The CDR3 runs from the conserved cysteine through the conserved F or W. Each record gives: D gene, J gene, clone size, V gene, CDR3 DNA, CDR3 protein. The D gene is left open where the match is weak. Clone sizes are given selectively: once, few, many, or a class where the clone is expanded.

d_call: -; j_call: TRBJ1-6; clone_size: -; v_call: TRBV19; cdr3_nt: TGTGTCAGTACACAACCCAGTCGGAATTCACCCCTCCACTTT; cdr3_aa: CVSTQPSRNSPLHF
d_call: TRBD1; j_call: TRBJ2-7; clone_size: -; v_call: TRBV5-1; cdr3_nt: TGCGCCAGCAGCTTGGAGGACAGGGGGGACGAGCAGTACTTC; cdr3_aa: CASSLEDRGDEQYF
d_call: TRBD1; j_call: TRBJ2-5; clone_size: many; v_call: TRBV24-1; cdr3_nt: TGTGCCACCAGTGATTTGCTCGGACAGGGTGGAGAGGAGACCCAGTACTTC; cdr3_aa: CATSDLLGQGGEETQYF
d_call: -; j_call: TRBJ2-1; clone_size: few; v_call: TRBV20-1; cdr3_nt: TGCAGTCTAGGCGGGAATTATCGGGATGAGCAGTTCTTC; cdr3_aa: CSLGGNYRDEQFF
d_call: -; j_call: TRBJ2-7; clone_size: few; v_call: TRBV20-1; cdr3_nt: TGCAGTGCTAGCCCCATGGGCAGTACCACCTACGAGCAGTACTTC; cdr3_aa: CSASPMGSTTYEQYF
d_call: TRBD2; j_call: TRBJ2-7; clone_size: -; v_call: TRBV9; cdr3_nt: TGTGCCAGCAGCCCCCTAGCGGGAGCCGACGAGCAGTACTTC; cdr3_aa: CASSPLAGADEQYF
d_call: -; j_call: TRBJ2-7; clone_size: many; v_call: TRBV5-1; cdr3_nt: TGCGCCAGCAGTGGAGGCGGGGGCGATTCCTACGAGCAGTACTTC; cdr3_aa: CASSGGGGDSYEQYF
d_call: -; j_call: TRBJ1-2; clone_size: many; v_call: TRBV6-1; cdr3_nt: TGTGCCAGCAACGGAGCTAACTATGGCTACACCTTC; cdr3_aa: CASNGANYGYTF
d_call: TRBD2; j_call: TRBJ2-2; clone_size: many; v_call: TRBV12-3/TRBV12-4; cdr3_nt: TGTGCCAGCACCCCCGGTCCCCCGACTAGCGGGAGATGGGGGCACGGGGAGCTGTTTTTT; cdr3_aa: CASTPGPPTSGRWGHGELFF
d_call: -; j_call: TRBJ2-5; clone_size: many; v_call: TRBV20-1; cdr3_nt: TGCAGTGCTAGCCCCAAGGAGACCCAGTACTTC; cdr3_aa: CSASPKETQYF
d_call: -; j_call: TRBJ1-5; clone_size: few; v_call: TRBV10-3; cdr3_nt: TGTGCCATCAAGACAGGTATCAATCAGCCCCAGCATTTT; cdr3_aa: CAIKTGINQPQHF
d_call: TRBD2; j_call: TRBJ2-1; clone_size: -; v_call: TRBV7-6; cdr3_nt: TGTGCCAGCAGTTACGGACTAGTCGATGAGCAGTTCTTC; cdr3_aa: CASSYGLVDEQFF
d_call: -; j_call: TRBJ2-3; clone_size: -; v_call: TRBV5-1; cdr3_nt: TGCGCCAGCAGCTTGCACACTCCCTCTAGCACAGATACGCAGTATTTT; cdr3_aa: CASSLHTPSSTDTQYF
d_call: TRBD1; j_call: TRBJ2-2; clone_size: few; v_call: TRBV3-1; cdr3_nt: TGTGCCAGCAGCCAAGAAGCATATGCCGGGACAGGGAGCACCGGGGAGCTGTTTTTT; cdr3_aa: CASSQEAYAGTGSTGELFF
d_call: -; j_call: TRBJ2-2; clone_size: few; v_call: TRBV5-1; cdr3_nt: TGCGCCAGCAGGGAGGGAAACACCGGGGAGCTGTTTTTT; cdr3_aa: CASREGNTGELFF
d_call: -; j_call: TRBJ2-4; clone_size: -; v_call: TRBV5-1; cdr3_nt: TGCGCCAGCAGCTCGGCCCATGGGGGAGTGAACATTCAGTACTTC; cdr3_aa: CASSSAHGGVNIQYF
d_call: TRBD2; j_call: TRBJ2-3; clone_size: many; v_call: TRBV7-2; cdr3_nt: TGTGCCAGCAGCTTACTATTCGGGACTAGCGGGGGAAGCACAGATACGCAGTATTTT; cdr3_aa: CASSLLFGTSGGSTDTQYF
d_call: -; j_call: TRBJ2-2; clone_size: many; v_call: TRBV2; cdr3_nt: TGTGCCAGCAGTGGTACGGGATGGAGCACCGGGGAGCTGTTTTTT; cdr3_aa: CASSGTGWSTGELFF
d_call: -; j_call: TRBJ2-3; clone_size: many; v_call: TRBV20-1; cdr3_nt: TGCAGTGTCGTAACAGATACGCAGTATTTT; cdr3_aa: CSVVTDTQYF
d_call: -; j_call: TRBJ2-5; clone_size: -; v_call: TRBV29-1; cdr3_nt: TGCAGCGTTGAAGATTGGGGGAGAGAGACCCAGTACTTC; cdr3_aa: CSVEDWGRETQYF
d_call: -; j_call: TRBJ2-2; clone_size: many; v_call: TRBV12-3/TRBV12-4; cdr3_nt: TGTGCCAGCAGGTCGTTTGTCGGGGAGCTGTTTTTT; cdr3_aa: CASRSFVGELFF
d_call: TRBD2; j_call: TRBJ2-1; clone_size: many; v_call: TRBV7-3; cdr3_nt: TGTGCCAGCAGCGCCGGGACTAGCGGATACAATGAGCAGTTCTTC; cdr3_aa: CASSAGTSGYNEQFF
d_call: TRBD1; j_call: TRBJ2-1; clone_size: -; v_call: TRBV20-1; cdr3_nt: TGCAGTGCTAGCGGGACAGGGGGCAACAATGAGCAGTTCTTC; cdr3_aa: CSASGTGGNNEQFF
d_call: -; j_call: TRBJ2-5; clone_size: many; v_call: TRBV5-8; cdr3_nt: TGTGCCAGCAGCCGGACACAAGAGACCCAGTACTTC; cdr3_aa: CASSRTQETQYF
d_call: -; j_call: TRBJ2-3; clone_size: -; v_call: TRBV9; cdr3_nt: TGTGCCAGCAGTCAGGATAGGGGAGCCGCCAGCACAGATACGCAGTATTTT; cdr3_aa: CASSQDRGAASTDTQYF
d_call: -; j_call: TRBJ1-1; clone_size: -; v_call: TRBV5-1; cdr3_nt: TGCGCCAGCAGCTTTTGGGGTTTGGGCGACACTGAAGCTTTCTTT; cdr3_aa: CASSFWGLGDTEAFF
d_call: -; j_call: TRBJ1-2; clone_size: many; v_call: TRBV28; cdr3_nt: TGTGCCAGCAGTTTATTCGCGAAAACTAACTATGGCTACACCTTC; cdr3_aa: CASSLFAKTNYGYTF
d_call: -; j_call: TRBJ2-1; clone_size: -; v_call: TRBV7-9; cdr3_nt: TGTGCCAGCAGCTTAGAGGCGCGGTCATACAATGAGCAGTTCTTC; cdr3_aa: CASSLEARSYNEQFF
d_call: -; j_call: TRBJ1-1; clone_size: many; v_call: TRBV6-1; cdr3_nt: TGTGCCACCCTCGGGAACACTGAAGCTTTCTTT; cdr3_aa: CATLGNTEAFF
d_call: -; j_call: TRBJ1-5; clone_size: many; v_call: TRBV3-1; cdr3_nt: TGTGCCAGCAGCCAAGGATCCGACTACAATCAGCCCCAGCATTTT; cdr3_aa: CASSQGSDYNQPQHF
d_call: -; j_call: TRBJ2-3; clone_size: many; v_call: TRBV28; cdr3_nt: TGTGCCAGCACCCACCGCCCGGATACGCAGTATTTT; cdr3_aa: CASTHRPDTQYF
d_call: -; j_call: TRBJ1-6; clone_size: many; v_call: TRBV5-4; cdr3_nt: TGTGCCAGCAGCTTGCGGGGGCGGGGATCACCCCTCCACTTT; cdr3_aa: CASSLRGRGSPLHF
d_call: TRBD1; j_call: TRBJ1-2; clone_size: -; v_call: TRBV2; cdr3_nt: TGTGCCAGCAGTGTTCCCGGGACAGGGTCTGGCTACACCTTC; cdr3_aa: CASSVPGTGSGYTF
d_call: -; j_call: TRBJ1-1; clone_size: many; v_call: TRBV12-3/TRBV12-4; cdr3_nt: TGTGCCACCCGCGGAGAAGGCGCTGAAGCTTTCTTT; cdr3_aa: CATRGEGAEAFF
d_call: -; j_call: TRBJ1-2; clone_size: few; v_call: TRBV11-2; cdr3_nt: TGTGCCAGCAGCTTGTCTACAGGAAATGGCTACACCTTC; cdr3_aa: CASSLSTGNGYTF
d_call: TRBD2; j_call: TRBJ2-1; clone_size: few; v_call: TRBV5-1; cdr3_nt: TGCGCCAGCAGCTTGGATCGACTAGCTCCCAATGAGCAGTTCTTC; cdr3_aa: CASSLDRLAPNEQFF
d_call: -; j_call: TRBJ1-1; clone_size: -; v_call: TRBV7-9; cdr3_nt: TGTGCCAGCAGCTTACCCCCCGGGCCAAGTAGCACTGAAGCTTTCTTT; cdr3_aa: CASSLPPGPSSTEAFF
d_call: -; j_call: TRBJ2-3; clone_size: -; v_call: TRBV11-1; cdr3_nt: TGTGCCAGCAGCTTGATCCTTAAGACCACAGGGAGCACAGATACGCAGTATTTT; cdr3_aa: CASSLILKTTGSTDTQYF
d_call: -; j_call: TRBJ1-5; clone_size: many; v_call: TRBV6-5; cdr3_nt: TGTGCCAGCAGTTACGGGGCTGGGGCCAATCAGCCCCAGCATTTT; cdr3_aa: CASSYGAGANQPQHF
d_call: -; j_call: TRBJ1-1; clone_size: few; v_call: TRBV10-3; cdr3_nt: TGTGCCATCAGAGGGGGGGGGAGCTCCCCAAACACTGAAGCTTTCTTT; cdr3_aa: CAIRGGGSSPNTEAFF
d_call: -; j_call: TRBJ2-3; clone_size: -; v_call: TRBV28; cdr3_nt: TGTGCCAGCGTTATCCTCGACGACGCAGATACGCAGTATTTT; cdr3_aa: CASVILDDADTQYF
d_call: -; j_call: TRBJ2-5; clone_size: many; v_call: TRBV7-2; cdr3_nt: TGTGCCAGCAGCCCCCCCCTAGGGACGGGAGCCCCTCGGTTGATTCAGTACTTC; cdr3_aa: CASSPPLGTGAPRLIQYF
d_call: -; j_call: TRBJ2-7; clone_size: many; v_call: TRBV18; cdr3_nt: TGTGCCAGCTCACCACCGAATGGCGCGACCTACGAGCAGTACTTC; cdr3_aa: CASSPPNGATYEQYF
d_call: TRBD2; j_call: TRBJ2-1; clone_size: many; v_call: TRBV28; cdr3_nt: TGTGCCAGCAGTTCCATGGGACTAGCGGGAGGCTATGAGCAGTTCTTC; cdr3_aa: CASSSMGLAGGYEQFF
d_call: TRBD1; j_call: TRBJ2-3; clone_size: few; v_call: TRBV5-1; cdr3_nt: TGTGCCAGCAGCCCGACAGGGGCCTCCACAGATACGCAGTATTTT; cdr3_aa: CASSPTGASTDTQYF
d_call: TRBD2; j_call: TRBJ2-3; clone_size: many; v_call: TRBV27; cdr3_nt: TGTGCCAGCAGTTCTCGCATGAACCCGCAAGGCGGCGGGAGAAGGTCAGATACGCAGTATTTT; cdr3_aa: CASSSRMNPQGGGRRSDTQYF
d_call: TRBD2; j_call: TRBJ2-1; clone_size: once; v_call: TRBV20-1; cdr3_nt: TGCAGTGCTAGGACGCCGGGACTAGCGGGAGGACATGAGCAGTTCTTC; cdr3_aa: CSARTPGLAGGHEQFF
d_call: -; j_call: TRBJ1-1; clone_size: many; v_call: TRBV15; cdr3_nt: TGTGCCACCAGCAGAGCTCTGAACACTGAAGCTTTCTTT; cdr3_aa: CATSRALNTEAFF
d_call: TRBD1; j_call: TRBJ1-1; clone_size: many; v_call: TRBV18; cdr3_nt: TGTGCCAGCTCACCGGGAACAGGGGGCCGGAACACTGAAGCTTTCTTT; cdr3_aa: CASSPGTGGRNTEAFF
d_call: -; j_call: TRBJ2-7; clone_size: -; v_call: TRBV19; cdr3_nt: TGTGCCAGTAGTATTGAGCCCCTGAACGAGCAGTACTTC; cdr3_aa: CASSIEPLNEQYF
d_call: -; j_call: TRBJ2-7; clone_size: -; v_call: TRBV4-1; cdr3_nt: TGCGCCAGCTCGGACCCTAAGCAACGGCAGTACTTC; cdr3_aa: CASSDPKQRQYF
d_call: TRBD1; j_call: TRBJ1-1; clone_size: -; v_call: TRBV20-1; cdr3_nt: TGCAGTGCTAGAGAGCCGACAGGGGAAGCTTTCTTT; cdr3_aa: CSAREPTGEAFF
d_call: TRBD1; j_call: TRBJ1-1; clone_size: many; v_call: TRBV6-1; cdr3_nt: TGTGCCAGCCCAGGGACAGGGACATACACTGAAGCTTTCTTT; cdr3_aa: CASPGTGTYTEAFF
d_call: TRBD1; j_call: TRBJ2-3; clone_size: many; v_call: TRBV2; cdr3_nt: TGTGCCAGCAGCAGACAGGGGGCGAGGGGCACAGATACGCAGTATTTT; cdr3_aa: CASSRQGARGTDTQYF
d_call: -; j_call: TRBJ1-2; clone_size: many; v_call: TRBV3-1; cdr3_nt: TGTGCCAGCAGCCACCTCCGGGACGTTGGAGGCTACACCTTC; cdr3_aa: CASSHLRDVGGYTF
d_call: TRBD2; j_call: TRBJ2-4; clone_size: many; v_call: TRBV20-1; cdr3_nt: TGCAGTGCCCACCTGGGACAGGGACTAGCGGGAGTCAAAAACATTCAGTACTTC; cdr3_aa: CSAHLGQGLAGVKNIQYF
d_call: TRBD2; j_call: TRBJ2-2; clone_size: many; v_call: TRBV30; cdr3_nt: TGTGCCTGGGGTCCCTTAGCGGGAGGGCGGACCGGGGAGCTGTTTTTT; cdr3_aa: CAWGPLAGGRTGELFF
d_call: TRBD2; j_call: TRBJ2-1; clone_size: many; v_call: TRBV6-1; cdr3_nt: TGTGCCAGCAGTGATCCCCTCCCCCGGGGGGTGAGCAATGAGCAGTTCTTC; cdr3_aa: CASSDPLPRGVSNEQFF
d_call: TRBD1; j_call: TRBJ1-2; clone_size: -; v_call: TRBV29-1; cdr3_nt: TGCAGCGCCTCGCACACTCCGGGACAGGGGTCGAATGGCTACACCTTC; cdr3_aa: CSASHTPGQGSNGYTF
d_call: -; j_call: TRBJ1-5; clone_size: many; v_call: TRBV6-1; cdr3_nt: TGTGCCAGCAGTGAAGCTGGGAACCGTTGGTACAATCAGCCCCAGCATTTT; cdr3_aa: CASSEAGNRWYNQPQHF